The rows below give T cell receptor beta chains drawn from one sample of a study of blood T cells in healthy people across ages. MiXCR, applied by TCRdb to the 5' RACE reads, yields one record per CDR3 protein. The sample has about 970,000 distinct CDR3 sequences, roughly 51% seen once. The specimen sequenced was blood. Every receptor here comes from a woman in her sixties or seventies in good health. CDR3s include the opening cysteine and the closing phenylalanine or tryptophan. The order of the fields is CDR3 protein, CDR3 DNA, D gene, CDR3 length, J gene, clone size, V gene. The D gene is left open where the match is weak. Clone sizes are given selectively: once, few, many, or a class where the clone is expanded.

CDR3aa: CATSRVQPGYYEQYF
CDR3nt: TGTGCCACCAGCAGAGTCCAACCTGGGTACTACGAGCAGTACTTC
d_gene: -
len: 15
j_gene: TRBJ2-7
abundance: -
v_gene: TRBV15

CDR3aa: CAISEQRGQETQYF
CDR3nt: TGTGCCATCAGTGAGCAGCGGGGGCAAGAGACCCAGTACTTC
d_gene: TRBD2
len: 14
j_gene: TRBJ2-5
abundance: -
v_gene: TRBV10-3

CDR3aa: CASKTSGRYNEQFF
CDR3nt: TGTGCCAGCAAGACTAGCGGGAGATACAATGAGCAGTTCTTC
d_gene: TRBD2
len: 14
j_gene: TRBJ2-1
abundance: few
v_gene: TRBV28

CDR3aa: CASRRQGNQPQHF
CDR3nt: TGTGCCAGCAGGAGACAGGGGAATCAGCCCCAGCATTTT
d_gene: TRBD1
len: 13
j_gene: TRBJ1-5
abundance: -
v_gene: TRBV12-3/TRBV12-4

CDR3aa: CSVGRGLADNEQFF
CDR3nt: TGCAGCGTCGGAAGAGGACTAGCGGACAATGAGCAGTTCTTC
d_gene: TRBD2
len: 14
j_gene: TRBJ2-1
abundance: few
v_gene: TRBV29-1

CDR3aa: CASRRRRGARDEQFF
CDR3nt: TGTGCCAGCAGGCGACGGCGGGGGGCTCGGGATGAGCAGTTCTTC
d_gene: TRBD2
len: 15
j_gene: TRBJ2-1
abundance: -
v_gene: TRBV7-2

CDR3aa: CASSQARGNYGYTF
CDR3nt: TGTGCCAGCAGCCAAGCCCGGGGCAACTATGGCTACACCTTC
d_gene: -
len: 14
j_gene: TRBJ1-2
abundance: -
v_gene: TRBV4-2

CDR3aa: CSATSGMNTEAFF
CDR3nt: TGCAGTGCTACTTCAGGGATGAACACTGAAGCTTTCTTT
d_gene: -
len: 13
j_gene: TRBJ1-1
abundance: -
v_gene: TRBV20-1

CDR3aa: CASSLEQGSISPLHF
CDR3nt: TGTGCCAGCAGTCTTGAACAGGGGAGCATTTCACCCCTCCACTTT
d_gene: TRBD1
len: 15
j_gene: TRBJ1-6
abundance: -
v_gene: TRBV7-6

CDR3aa: CSARAGGWDNEQFF
CDR3nt: TGCAGTGCTAGAGCGGGGGGATGGGATAATGAGCAGTTCTTC
d_gene: TRBD2
len: 14
j_gene: TRBJ2-1
abundance: -
v_gene: TRBV20-1

CDR3aa: CASRWRGSSYEQYF
CDR3nt: TGTGCCAGCAGGTGGCGGGGGAGCTCCTACGAGCAGTACTTC
d_gene: TRBD2
len: 14
j_gene: TRBJ2-7
abundance: -
v_gene: TRBV27

CDR3aa: CASTADDRYEQYF
CDR3nt: TGTGCCAGCACTGCGGACGACCGTTACGAGCAGTACTTC
d_gene: -
len: 13
j_gene: TRBJ2-7
abundance: few
v_gene: TRBV6-5

CDR3aa: CASGSGSRETQYF
CDR3nt: TGTGCTAGTGGGTCCGGGAGCAGGGAGACCCAGTACTTC
d_gene: -
len: 13
j_gene: TRBJ2-5
abundance: -
v_gene: TRBV12-5

CDR3aa: CASSLARGGTEQFF
CDR3nt: TGTGCCAGCAGCTTAGCGCGGGGCGGGACTGAGCAGTTCTTC
d_gene: -
len: 14
j_gene: TRBJ2-1
abundance: -
v_gene: TRBV7-2

CDR3aa: CASSLNRVTWEQYF
CDR3nt: TGTGCCAGCAGTTTAAACAGGGTGACCTGGGAGCAGTACTTC
d_gene: -
len: 14
j_gene: TRBJ2-7
abundance: few
v_gene: TRBV27

CDR3aa: CASSLGGHSTDTQYF
CDR3nt: TGTGCCAGCAGCTTAGGGGGACATAGCACAGATACGCAGTATTTT
d_gene: -
len: 15
j_gene: TRBJ2-3
abundance: -
v_gene: TRBV7-2

CDR3aa: CASSSYGEYDEQYF
CDR3nt: TGTGCCAGCAGCTCCTACGGGGAATATGACGAGCAGTACTTC
d_gene: -
len: 14
j_gene: TRBJ2-7
abundance: -
v_gene: TRBV6-2/TRBV6-3

CDR3aa: CASSSLGDRLSYEQYF
CDR3nt: TGTGCCAGCAGTTCTTTGGGGGACCGACTCTCCTACGAGCAGTACTTC
d_gene: -
len: 16
j_gene: TRBJ2-7
abundance: few
v_gene: TRBV6-5